A selection of T cell receptor beta chains follows, all from one sample in a study of regulatory T cells in long-lasting Graves disease. TCRdb passed the multiplex PCR reads through MiXCR, listing each CDR3 protein once. This table has roughly 560,000 distinct CDR3 sequences, approximately 12% appearing once. These data are also associated with another study on T cells in Graves' hyperthyroidism and ophthalmopathy.

Sample: peripheral blood mononuclear cells (PBMCs), taken at new diagnosis, from a patient treated with antithyroid drugs. The source is a woman aged 25 to 45 with Graves disease. Both conserved end residues are part of each CDR3. A D gene is named only where the DNA matches it firmly. Expanded clones get a size class; other rows say once, few or many, or leave the size out.

J gene	D gene	clone size	V gene	CDR3 protein	CDR3 DNA
TRBJ1-5	TRBD1	.	TRBV20-1	CSASSRTGRHQPQHF	TGCAGTGCGTCGAGCCGGACAGGGAGGCATCAGCCCCAGCATTTT
TRBJ2-1	.	.	TRBV15	CATSRDSPAYNEQFF	TGTGCCACCAGCAGAGATTCTCCTGCTTACAATGAGCAGTTCTTC
TRBJ1-2	.	few	TRBV12-5	CASGSTGKGGYTF	TGTGCTAGTGGATCCACAGGGAAAGGCGGCTACACCTTC
TRBJ2-7	.	many	TRBV5-5	CASSLEGVDVLRQYF	TGTGCCAGCAGCTTGGAAGGTGTTGATGTCCTACGGCAGTACTTC
TRBJ2-3	.	many	TRBV4-2	CASSQVGGSTDTQYF	TGTGCCAGCAGCCAAGTGGGCGGGAGCACAGATACGCAGTATTTT
TRBJ1-1	.	few	TRBV7-9	CASSLEGGTQAFF	TGTGCCAGCAGCTTAGAGGGGGGAACCCAAGCTTTCTTT
TRBJ2-7	TRBD2	many	TRBV6-2/TRBV6-3	CASRSGLANEQYF	TGTGCCAGCAGGTCGGGACTAGCCAACGAGCAGTACTTC
TRBJ2-2	TRBD2	many	TRBV4-1	CASSQGIAGTTGELFF	TGCGCCAGCAGCCAAGGGATAGCGGGTACCACCGGGGAGCTGTTTTTT
TRBJ1-2	.	many	TRBV30	CAWNQQLFGYTF	TGTGCCTGGAACCAACAGCTCTTTGGCTACACCTTC
TRBJ1-5	TRBD1	.	TRBV5-8	CASSSGTGGFQPQHF	TGTGCCAGCAGCTCCGGGACAGGGGGGTTTCAGCCCCAGCATTTT
TRBJ2-1	.	few	TRBV19	CASSRGPNEQFF	TGTGCCAGTAGTAGGGGCCCCAATGAGCAGTTCTTC
TRBJ1-2	.	.	TRBV3-1	CASSQVRFSDYGYTF	TGTGCCAGCAGCCAAGTAAGGTTCTCGGACTATGGCTACACCTTC
TRBJ1-5	.	many	TRBV14	CASSQESGPDSNQPQHF	TGTGCCAGCAGCCAAGAATCGGGTCCCGATAGCAATCAGCCCCAGCATTTT
TRBJ2-7	TRBD2	many	TRBV5-1	CASSLTAGGYEQYF	TGCGCCAGCAGCCTGACGGCGGGAGGTTACGAGCAGTACTTC
TRBJ1-6	.	many	TRBV10-3	CAISEHRATAPTWSSYNSPLHF	TGTGCCATCAGTGAACATCGTGCTACAGCTCCAACGTGGAGCTCCTATAATTCACCCCTCCACTTT
TRBJ1-2	.	many	TRBV9	CASSVESYYGYTF	TGTGCCAGCAGCGTAGAATCCTACTATGGCTACACCTTC
TRBJ2-5	TRBD1	many	TRBV6-2/TRBV6-3	CASSTGTGPFNWETQYF	TGTGCCAGCAGCACGGGGACAGGCCCCTTCAACTGGGAGACCCAGTACTTC
TRBJ2-3	TRBD2	many	TRBV27	CASSLLAGARDTQYF	TGTGCCAGCAGTTTACTAGCGGGAGCGAGAGATACGCAGTATTTT
TRBJ2-7	TRBD2	few	TRBV30	CAWKGLAGVSYEQYF	TGTGCCTGGAAGGGACTAGCGGGAGTCTCCTACGAGCAGTACTTC
TRBJ2-7	.	.	TRBV20-1	CSASYQGAKYF	TGCAGTGCTAGTTACCAGGGTGCGAAGTACTTC
TRBJ1-6	.	.	TRBV4-1	CASSQEQGRSYNSPLHF	TGCGCCAGCAGCCAAGAACAAGGGAGGTCCTATAATTCACCCCTCCACTTT
TRBJ2-5	.	many	TRBV5-6	CASSFRRLQETQYF	TGTGCCAGCAGCTTCCGACGTCTTCAAGAGACCCAGTACTTC
TRBJ2-1	TRBD2	few	TRBV15	CATSRPGTSGHNEQFF	TGTGCCACCAGCAGGCCCGGGACTAGCGGTCACAATGAGCAGTTCTTC
TRBJ2-1	TRBD2	many	TRBV7-9	CASSSASGRKGDEQFF	TGTGCCAGCAGCTCCGCTAGCGGGAGAAAAGGGGATGAGCAGTTCTTC
TRBJ2-1	.	few	TRBV20-1	CSARGREIVNEQFF	TGCAGTGCTAGAGGACGGGAAATTGTGAATGAGCAGTTCTTC
TRBJ2-1	.	.	TRBV29-1	CSGGQGYNEQFF	TGCAGCGGCGGGCAGGGATACAATGAGCAGTTCTTC